This TCR beta chain was retrieved from a study of T cells after yellow fever vaccination. Broader study findings: Although the secondary response was weaker, it peaked faster, at day 5 versus 15. In post-booster samples, most primary-vaccination clones reappeared (roughly 96% CD4, about 90% CD8).

This CDR3 has 16 amino acids. The germline V gene has CDR1 LGHNA and CDR2 YSLEER. The junction had 7 bases not matched to a gene; V was cut back by 2 bases and J by 0 bases. Details on this clonotype: The antigen is unknown.

TCRdb passed the 5' RACE reads through MiXCR, listing each CDR3 protein once. The sample contains roughly 500,000 distinct CDR3 sequences, 15% to 20% of which appear only once. The chain links TRBV4-3 to TRBJ2-7, with TRBD1 matching 7 bases. The specimen comprised PBMCs, sampled 15 days after the yellow fever booster vaccination. This receptor was identified in a man aged 30 to 45 who received the YFV17D yellow fever vaccine. This CDR3 reads CASSQPTGTYSYEQYF. CDR3 in DNA: TGCGCCAGCAGCCAACCGACAGGGACCTACTCCTACGAGCAGTACTTC.